The entry that follows covers one T cell receptor (beta chain) sequence. As originally analysed: Amplification with reference gene primers provided the estimates of nucleated cell counts. Assay: immunoSEQ multiplex PCR; the TCRdb copy retains only in-frame clones and omits some. That table supplies the V and J calls and clone size; D and trimming were determined from the DNA. The repertoire holds about 61,000 clones, with around 82% as singletons. This entry comes from a study of blood T cell repertoires in COVID-19. As for the study in general: T cells, B-cell-depleted T cells, or PBMCs supplied cDNA or gDNA.

CDR3 length: 14 amino acids. The V end was cut by 3 bases, the J end by 6 bases, with 13 bases between. In germline, CDR1 is LNHDA, CDR2 SQIVND (reference sequence). The chain carries TRBV19 and TRBJ2-3, with D possibly TRBD1 on 5 matching bases. This TCR came from an older man with active or convalescent COVID-19. The sample consisted of peripheral blood. CDR3 in amino acids: CASSIGAQQDTQYF. The DNA for the CDR3 is TGTGCCAGTAGTATTGGGGCCCAGCAGGATACGCAGTATTTT. Complete variable domain (other parts from reference TRBV19 and TRBJ2-3): DGGITQSPKYLFRKEGQNVTLSCEQNLNHDAMYWYRQDPGQGLRLIYYSQIVNDFQKGDIAEGYSVSREKKESFPLTVTSAQKNPTAFYLCASSIGAQQDTQYFGPGTRLTVL.